This is a list of T cell receptor beta chains from one sample in a study of human T cells and chemical hapten exposure. MiXCR, applied by TCRdb to the RACE reads, yields one record per CDR3 protein. The sample yields about 300,000 distinct CDR3 sequences, around 5% seen once. This material consisted of whole blood, taken in connection with sensitization to the hapten diphenylcyclopropenone (DPC). These receptors all come from a woman under 30 with alopecia areata. Some clones in this sample may be carry-over from other donors' samples. The CDR3 runs from the conserved cysteine through the conserved F or W. The order of the fields is V gene, D gene, J gene, clone size, CDR3 DNA, CDR3 protein. The D gene is left open where the match is weak. Only part of the rows carry a size: once, few, many, or a class if the clone is expanded.

v_call: TRBV10-3; d_call: .; j_call: TRBJ2-4; clone_size: few; cdr3_nt: TGTGCCACCAGTTCGGGCTGGGATGACATTCAGTACTTC; cdr3_aa: CATSSGWDDIQYF
v_call: TRBV20-1; d_call: .; j_call: TRBJ1-1; clone_size: many; cdr3_nt: TGCAGTGCTAAACCCCGAAGAGGCACTGAAGCTTTCTTT; cdr3_aa: CSAKPRRGTEAFF
v_call: TRBV4-3; d_call: TRBD2; j_call: TRBJ2-3; clone_size: .; cdr3_nt: TGCGCCAGCAGCTACACTAGCGATACGTCAGATACGCAGTATTTT; cdr3_aa: CASSYTSDTSDTQYF
v_call: TRBV10-3; d_call: .; j_call: TRBJ2-7; clone_size: .; cdr3_nt: TGTGCCATCAGTGAGGGGACGGAAGTATGGCAGTACTTC; cdr3_aa: CAISEGTEVWQYF
v_call: TRBV7-3; d_call: .; j_call: TRBJ2-1; clone_size: .; cdr3_nt: TGTGCCAGCAGCTTAGGCTCCGTTACCGCCGATAAGTACAATGAGCAGTTCTTC; cdr3_aa: CASSLGSVTADKYNEQFF
v_call: TRBV7-2; d_call: TRBD2; j_call: TRBJ2-3; clone_size: .; cdr3_nt: TGTGCCAGCAGCTTACTGACTAGCGGGGGGATCGGCACAGATACGCAGTATTTT; cdr3_aa: CASSLLTSGGIGTDTQYF
v_call: TRBV9; d_call: .; j_call: TRBJ2-4; clone_size: few; cdr3_nt: TGTGCCAGCAGCCTGGGCATTACCAAAAACATTCAGTACTTC; cdr3_aa: CASSLGITKNIQYF
v_call: TRBV29-1; d_call: .; j_call: TRBJ2-7; clone_size: few; cdr3_nt: TGCAGCGTTGAACAGCCCAGCTCCTACGAGCAGTACTTC; cdr3_aa: CSVEQPSSYEQYF
v_call: TRBV12-3/TRBV12-4; d_call: .; j_call: TRBJ2-7; clone_size: few; cdr3_nt: TGTGCCAGCAGACAAAGGGGTGGCGAGCAGTACTTC; cdr3_aa: CASRQRGGEQYF
v_call: TRBV6-2/TRBV6-3; d_call: TRBD1; j_call: TRBJ1-4; clone_size: few; cdr3_nt: TGTGCCAGCAATACGGACAGGGGGGATGAAAAACTGTTTTTT; cdr3_aa: CASNTDRGDEKLFF
v_call: TRBV12-3/TRBV12-4; d_call: .; j_call: TRBJ1-2; clone_size: few; cdr3_nt: TGTGCCAGCAGTTTAGGTCTGATGGGATACACCTTC; cdr3_aa: CASSLGLMGYTF
v_call: TRBV20-1; d_call: .; j_call: TRBJ2-3; clone_size: .; cdr3_nt: TGCAGTGCCTCCCATACGGCTGTGGTGAGCACAGATACGCAGTATTTT; cdr3_aa: CSASHTAVVSTDTQYF
v_call: TRBV13; d_call: .; j_call: TRBJ2-5; clone_size: .; cdr3_nt: TGTGCCAGCAGCCCGCCCGGCAGCGGCCATAGGGAGACCCAGTACTTC; cdr3_aa: CASSPPGSGHRETQYF
v_call: TRBV10-3; d_call: .; j_call: TRBJ2-7; clone_size: .; cdr3_nt: TGTGCCATCAGAGAGAGCGGGTCGAGGGAGCAGTACTTC; cdr3_aa: CAIRESGSREQYF
v_call: TRBV7-2; d_call: .; j_call: TRBJ1-5; clone_size: .; cdr3_nt: TGTGCCAGCAGCTCAGGACCTAGCAATCAGCCCCAGCATTTT; cdr3_aa: CASSSGPSNQPQHF
v_call: TRBV11-2; d_call: .; j_call: TRBJ1-2; clone_size: .; cdr3_nt: TGTGCCAGCAGACCCCCGGACGCCCTTATCTATGGCTACACCTTC; cdr3_aa: CASRPPDALIYGYTF
v_call: TRBV6-2/TRBV6-3; d_call: .; j_call: TRBJ2-1; clone_size: .; cdr3_nt: TGTGCCAGCAGTTACGGGCAGGCGAAAGGGTTCTTC; cdr3_aa: CASSYGQAKGFF
v_call: TRBV6-2/TRBV6-3; d_call: TRBD1; j_call: TRBJ1-4; clone_size: few; cdr3_nt: TGTGCCAGCAGCCGGAGACAGGGTCGCGAAAAACTGTTTTTT; cdr3_aa: CASSRRQGREKLFF
v_call: TRBV6-2/TRBV6-3; d_call: TRBD1; j_call: TRBJ2-2; clone_size: many; cdr3_nt: TGTGCCAGCAGTTACCCCGACAGGGAGAACACCGGGGAGCTGTTTTTT; cdr3_aa: CASSYPDRENTGELFF
v_call: TRBV12-3/TRBV12-4; d_call: .; j_call: TRBJ2-3; clone_size: .; cdr3_nt: TGTGCCAGCAGTTTACGGCTAACAGTCACAGATACGCAGTATTTT; cdr3_aa: CASSLRLTVTDTQYF
v_call: TRBV7-9; d_call: .; j_call: TRBJ1-4; clone_size: .; cdr3_nt: TGTGCCAGCAGCTTCCAACAGGGTACTAATGAAAAACTGTTTTTT; cdr3_aa: CASSFQQGTNEKLFF
v_call: TRBV29-1; d_call: TRBD1; j_call: TRBJ1-6; clone_size: many; cdr3_nt: TGCAGCGTTGAATCGGGGACCCGGGACAGGACCTATGATAATTCACCCCTCCACTTT; cdr3_aa: CSVESGTRDRTYDNSPLHF
v_call: TRBV7-6; d_call: .; j_call: TRBJ1-2; clone_size: many; cdr3_nt: TGTGCCAGCAGCCCCTCGAGTCAGGTGGCCTACGGCTACACCTTC; cdr3_aa: CASSPSSQVAYGYTF
v_call: TRBV7-2; d_call: TRBD1; j_call: TRBJ1-4; clone_size: few; cdr3_nt: TGTGCCAGCAGCTCTATGGACAGGCCTAATGAAAAACTGTTTTTT; cdr3_aa: CASSSMDRPNEKLFF
v_call: TRBV6-1; d_call: .; j_call: TRBJ2-6; clone_size: few; cdr3_nt: TGTGCCAGCAGGAGGGGTGGACAAGGAGGCGTTGCCTCTGGGGCCAACGTCCTGACTTTC; cdr3_aa: CASRRGGQGGVASGANVLTF
v_call: TRBV12-3/TRBV12-4; d_call: TRBD1; j_call: TRBJ1-2; clone_size: .; cdr3_nt: TGTGCCAGCAGTCCCCTGACAGGGTCCCACTATGGCTACACCTTC; cdr3_aa: CASSPLTGSHYGYTF
v_call: TRBV3-1; d_call: .; j_call: TRBJ1-3; clone_size: .; cdr3_nt: TGTGCCAGCAGTCGGGACGCTGGAAACACCATATATTTT; cdr3_aa: CASSRDAGNTIYF